Below, 19 T cell receptor beta chains from the same sample are listed, as sequenced in a study of PD-1 blockade in classical Hodgkin lymphoma (dated by TCRdb to 2020 to 2022). Library preparation was by the immunoSEQ multiplex PCR assay. Here the immuneACCESS table is served through TCRdb, limited to in-frame sequences with V and J called. Missing clones are a known gap in these copies; in checked studies unresolved V genes cover under half, and the rest lacks a known reason. The sample has 20,000 to 25,000 clones on record, just over 75% of them singletons. 40% to 50% of the sample goes to the ten largest clones. The sample's time point label, decoded: cycle 2 day 1 (C2D1) of nivolumab. All trial patients had relapsed after autologous stem cell transplantation, with cohorts A, B and C differing in prior brentuximab vedotin exposure. The specimen comprised peripheral blood mononuclear cells (PBMCs), sampled before the second cycle of nivolumab. These receptor sequences come from a human donor with classical Hodgkin lymphoma.

This clone was observed once. The rearrangement links TRBV30 to TRBJ1-2; 10 nucleotides match TRBD1. Looked up from germline, CDR1 is GTSNPN and CDR2 is SVGIG (reference sequence). Germline trimming cut 3 bases from V and 7 bases from J; bases unmatched to any gene: 8. The CDR3 runs 14 residues. The CDR3 sequence: CAWSRDRGFVGYTF. CDR3 DNA sequence: TGTGCCTGGAGCCGGGACAGGGGTTTCGTTGGCTACACCTTC.

This clone was counted a single time. The rearrangement links TRBV7-8 to TRBJ2-7, with D perhaps given as TRBD1 or TRBD2 (7 bases each). The germline V gene encodes CDR1 SGHVS and CDR2 FQNEAQ. This CDR3 has 16 residues. Trimming took off 5 bases at V and 0 bases at J, with 17 bases between the two ends. The CDR3 spells CASSPGGGPSSYEQYF. CDR3 bases: TGTGCCAGCAGCCCAGGGGGGGGGCCATCCTCCTACGAGCAGTACTTC.

This clone has only one observation. The genes are TRBV30 and TRBJ1-3; D not resolved. The length of the CDR3 is 11 residues. Trimming removed 5 bases at V and 7 bases at J, with 9 bases between. Germline CDR1 reads GTSNPN; CDR2 reads SVGIG (reference sequence). Here the CDR3 DNA reads TGTGCCTGGTTCTTTGGGAACACCATATATTTT. It encodes CAWFFGNTIYF.

The chain joins TRBV7-2 to TRBJ1-5; tentative D call: TRBD1 (6 bases). The CDR3 runs to 15 residues. The V end lost 1 base, the J end lost 5 bases, and 12 bases lay between the germline ends. CDR1 is SGHTA and CDR2 is FQGNSA in the germline V gene. CDR3 in amino acids: CASSLVDRLDQPQHF. CDR3 sequence (DNA): TGTGCCAGCAGCTTAGTTGACAGGCTAGATCAGCCCCAGCATTTT.

Comment on this clone: This sample includes further DNA sequences coding for the same CDR3. This sequence joins TRBV29-1 and TRBJ2-5, with a possible D match to TRBD2 (5 bases). Deletions cut 3 bases from V and 4 bases from J, with 9 bases between. Germline values: CDR1 SQVTM, CDR2 ANQGSEA. This CDR3 contains 12 residues. Written as DNA, the CDR3 is TGCAGCGTTGATCCTGAGGGAGAGACCCAGTACTTC. This encodes CSVDPEGETQYF. The entire variable domain, with the rest obtained from reference TRBV29-1 and TRBJ2-5, is as follows: SAVISQKPSRDICQRGTSLTIQCQVDSQVTMMFWYRQQPGQSLTLIATANQGSEATYESGFVIDKFPISRPNLTFSTLTVSNMSPEDSSIYLCSVDPEGETQYFGPGTRLLVL.

The J gene is TRBJ1-1, the V gene TRBV5-1; unclear D gene. Germline assignment: CDR1 SGHRS and CDR2 YFSETQ. The CDR3 spans 15 residues. V was cut by 4 bases and J by 1 base, with 14 bases left in between. The CDR3 reads CASSPHQSGNTEAFF. The CDR3 DNA reads as TGCGCCAGCAGCCCACACCAGAGCGGGAACACTGAAGCTTTCTTT.

The chain joins TRBV6-1 to TRBJ2-7, with 7 bases matching TRBD1. Germline V gene lookup returns CDR1 MNHNS and CDR2 SASEGT. This CDR3 has 16 residues. V gave up 3 bases and J gave up 0 bases; unmatched junction bases: 8. The CDR3 nucleotides read TGTGCCAGCAGTGAGGGCCCCGGGACAGTCTCCTACGAGCAGTACTTC. Translating gives CASSEGPGTVSYEQYF.

The V and J genes are TRBV7-7 and TRBJ1-2; 7 positions match TRBD1. Germline loops: CDR1 SSHAT, CDR2 FNYEAQ (reference sequence). The CDR3 consists of 16 residues. Losses at the gene ends were 7 bases for V and 3 bases for J; bases not matched to a gene: 14. The CDR3 loop is CASNSKPGQAHYGYTF. The CDR3 DNA is TGTGCCAGCAACTCAAAACCCGGACAGGCCCACTATGGCTACACCTTC.

The V and J genes are TRBV5-1 and TRBJ1-3; a possible D gene is TRBD1 (5 bases). V was trimmed by 6 bases and J by 4 bases, leaving 14 bases between them. The germline V gene has CDR1 SGHRS and CDR2 YFSETQ. The CDR3 is made up of 14 amino acids. The CDR3 here is CASKYEGVGNTIYF. CDR3 nucleotides: TGCGCCAGCAAGTACGAAGGGGTCGGAAACACCATATATTTT.

The chain recombines TRBV7-2 with TRBJ2-7; TRBD2 is a possible D gene (6 bases). CDR3 length: 15 residues. Germline CDR1 and CDR2: SGHTA and FQGNSA. The V and J ends lost 2 bases and 3 bases respectively, with 14 bases between them. In DNA form, the CDR3 reads TGTGCCAGCAGCTTATCGTCGGGACTTCTCTACGAGCAGTACTTC. It yields the protein CASSLSSGLLYEQYF. Using reference TRBV7-2 and TRBJ2-7 for the parts outside the CDR3, the full variable domain is GAGVSQSPSNKVTEKGKDVELRCDPISGHTALYWYRQSLGQGLEFLIYFQGNSAPDKSGLPSDRFSAERTGGSVSTLTIQRTQQEDSAVYLCASSLSSGLLYEQYFGPGTRLTVT.

This clone appeared once. This chain uses TRBV30 with TRBJ2-5; D unclear. V gave up 5 bases and J gave up 1 base, with 8 bases separating them. The CDR3 loop spans 12 amino acids. Germline CDR1 is GTSNPN and CDR2 is SVGIG (reference sequence). The CDR3 region is CAWQRIQETQYF. The CDR3 nucleotides are TGTGCCTGGCAACGTATCCAAGAGACCCAGTACTTC.

The rearrangement joins TRBV18 to TRBJ2-1; D gene unclear. Germline loops: CDR1 KGHSH, CDR2 LQKENI. The ends were cut back, 2 bases at V and 7 bases at J, with 12 bases in the middle. This CDR3 contains 14 residues. In DNA form, the CDR3 reads TGTGCCAGCTCACCAGTCACTAATTCAAATGAGCAGTTCTTC. Translated, it gives CASSPVTNSNEQFF.

This chain connects TRBV5-5 to TRBJ2-5, with D unresolved. The V end was cut by 4 bases, the J end by 2 bases, with 12 bases between. Germline V gene sequence: CDR1 SGHKS, CDR2 YYEKEE (reference sequence). The CDR3 is 14 amino acids. For the CDR3, the DNA is TGTGCCAGCAGCAAGAGTATTCCTCAAGAGACCCAGTACTTC. Translating gives CASSKSIPQETQYF.

The CDR3 sequence: CASKGTALYSGANVLTF. The CDR3 DNA reads as TGTGCCAGCAAGGGGACAGCGTTATACTCTGGGGCCAACGTCCTGACTTTC. The chain carries TRBV28 and TRBJ2-6, with TRBD1 matching 7 bases. CDR3 length: 17 amino acids. Trimming cost V 7 bases and J 0 bases; bases outside gene matches: 9. CDR1 is MDHEN, CDR2 SYDVKM, per germline.

The CDR3 DNA is TGTGCCTGGAGTAACGGAAATATGGGCACAGATACGCAGTATTTT. It encodes CAWSNGNMGTDTQYF. The J gene is TRBJ2-3, the V gene TRBV30; D ambiguous. Germline V lookup: CDR1 GTSNPN, CDR2 SVGIG (reference sequence). This CDR3 is 15 amino acids long. The V end lost 2 bases, the J end lost 1 base, and 13 bases lay between the germline ends.

The chain is built from TRBV14 and TRBJ1-2; no clear D. The CDR3 runs to 14 residues. Between the trimmed V and J ends, which lost 4 bases and 9 bases, there was a span of 18 bases. The germline V gene encodes CDR1 SGHDN and CDR2 FVKESK. The CDR3 DNA sequence: TGTGCCAGCAGCCGGCCAGAGGGAGGAGCAAGCTACACCTTC. This encodes CASSRPEGGASYTF.

This clone has just a few counts. The CDR3 bases are TGCGCCAGCAGCTCACCGGGACTAGCGGGGGGTGAGAGTGAGCAGTTCTTC. Translated, it gives CASSSPGLAGGESEQFF. This chain connects TRBV5-1 to TRBJ2-1, with 15 positions matching TRBD2. CDR1 and CDR2 from the germline V gene are SGHRS and YFSETQ. J lost 9 bases, V lost 3 bases, and 10 bases had no gene match. CDR3 size: 17 residues.

This chain connects TRBV10-3 to TRBJ2-7, with unresolved D. Germline CDR1 reads ENHRY; CDR2 reads SYGVKD. The length of the CDR3 is 13 residues. V shed 10 bases and J shed 2 bases, with 15 bases lying between them. The CDR3 DNA reads as TGTGCCAGCACCCCCGGCCCAACCTACGAGCAGTACTTC. Protein: CASTPGPTYEQYF.

The rearrangement links TRBV25-1 to TRBJ2-7, with TRBD1 identical over 9 bases. Germline trimming cut 6 bases from V and 3 bases from J; bases unmatched to any gene: 3. The CDR3 loop spans 13 amino acids. The V gene's germline CDR1 is MGHDK and CDR2 SYGVNS. The chain's CDR3 is CASRRTGVYEQYF. DNA for the CDR3: TGTGCCAGCAGAAGGACAGGGGTCTACGAGCAGTACTTC.